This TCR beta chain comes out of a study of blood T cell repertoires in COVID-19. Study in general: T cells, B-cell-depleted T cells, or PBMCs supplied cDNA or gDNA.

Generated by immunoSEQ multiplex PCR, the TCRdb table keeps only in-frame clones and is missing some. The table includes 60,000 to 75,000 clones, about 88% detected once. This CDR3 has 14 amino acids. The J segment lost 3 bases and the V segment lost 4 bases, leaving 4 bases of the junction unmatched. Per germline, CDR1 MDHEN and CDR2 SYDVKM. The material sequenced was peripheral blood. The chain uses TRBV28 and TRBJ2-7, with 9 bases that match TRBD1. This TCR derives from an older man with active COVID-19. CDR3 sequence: CASSSTGGDYEQYF. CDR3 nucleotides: TGTGCCAGCAGTTCGACAGGGGGAGACTACGAGCAGTACTTC.